The next 5 T cell receptor beta chains were all read from a single sample in a study of blood T cell repertoires in COVID-19. Method: immunoSEQ multiplex PCR; TCRdb's copy keeps in-frame clones and lacks some. Here the sample spans a few hundred thousand clones, around 89% being singletons. The sample taken for sequencing was PBMCs or T cells enriched from blood (not recorded which). The receptors originated from a woman between 18 and 30 years old who had recovered from COVID-19.

V usage is TRBV7-2 and J usage is TRBJ1-1; tentative D call: TRBD1 (6 bases). CDR1 is SGHTA, CDR2 FQGNSA, per germline. CDR3 length equals 14 residues. V was clipped by 5 bases and J by 0 bases, with 10 bases between them. CDR3 sequence reads: CASSPWTVNTEAFF. The CDR3 coding sequence is TGTGCCAGCAGCCCCTGGACAGTGAACACTGAAGCTTTCTTT.

The gene calls are TRBV6-5 and TRBJ1-2; 8 bases align to TRBD1. Unmatched junction bases numbered 4, after V lost 1 base and J lost 3 bases. The CDR3 runs 15 residues. CDR1 is MNHEY and CDR2 is SVGAGI in the germline V gene. CDR3 region: CASSYFGQGHYGYTF. CDR3 sequence (DNA): TGTGCCAGCAGTTACTTCGGACAGGGCCACTATGGCTACACCTTC.

V gene TRBV19 combines with J gene TRBJ1-2; a weak D match, TRBD1 (5 bases). The length of the CDR3 is 15 residues. The V end lost 2 bases, the J end lost 4 bases, and 14 bases lay between the germline ends. Germline lookup yields CDR1 LNHDA and CDR2 SQIVND (reference sequence). The CDR3 nucleotides are TGTGCCAGTAGTATACTAGACAGAACTCCCTATGGCTACACCTTC. Its protein is CASSILDRTPYGYTF.

The gene calls are TRBV15 and TRBJ1-3, with D unresolved. The CDR3 is 14 residues long. The V end was cut by 7 bases, the J end by 0 bases, with 10 bases between. Germline values: CDR1 LNHNV, CDR2 YYDKDF (reference sequence). CDR3 DNA: TGTGCCACCAAGGAGTTACACTCTGGAAACACCATATATTTT. Encoded protein: CATKELHSGNTIYF. Combining the CDR3 with reference TRBV15 and TRBJ1-3 gives the whole variable domain DAMVIQNPRYQVTQFGKPVTLSCSQTLNHNVMYWYQQKSSQAPKLLFHYYDKDFNNEADTPDNFQSRRPNTSFCFLDIRSPGLGDTAMYLCATKELHSGNTIYFGEGSWLTVV.

The V gene is TRBV6-1, the J gene TRBJ1-1, with D possibly TRBD1 on 5 matching bases. Looked up from germline, CDR1 is MNHNS and CDR2 is SASEGT. Trimming removed 2 bases from V and 1 base from J, with 14 bases in between. This CDR3 contains 16 residues. DNA of the CDR3: TGTGCCAGCAGTGAAATGTATAGGGGCCCGAACACTGAAGCTTTCTTT. Translating it yields CASSEMYRGPNTEAFF.